This TCR beta chain was identified in a study of Ad26.COV2.S vaccination and SARS-CoV-2 variants. Clones were read by immunoSEQ multiplex PCR, and TCRdb kept only the in-frame ones, dropping some. The sample lists about 400,000 clones, about nine tenths occurring once. Details on this clone: The antigen is undetermined.

Points from the study as a whole: Placebo recipients and vaccine recipients were similar in non-spike TCR breadth. Spike-specific TCR breadth ran higher among vaccine recipients than placebo recipients. Using TCR breadth and depth analyses may have led to underestimated total T cell responses.

Treatment given: around 19 received Ad26.COV2.S at low or high dose, single or two shots; a few received placebo; per-sample allocation not given. The investigators took samples on day 63 after the first vaccine or placebo injection. The material sequenced was peripheral blood, taken in a trial of Ad26.COV2.S vaccine versus placebo. The receptor was derived from a person between 18 and 59 years old who received the Ad26.COV2.S COVID-19 vaccine or a placebo.

CDR3 region: CASSGAEGASAEAFF. CDR3 nucleotides: TGCGCCAGCAGCGGGGCAGAAGGGGCTTCGGCTGAAGCTTTCTTT. The chain couples TRBV5-1 to TRBJ1-1, with D possibly being TRBD1 (5 bases). Germline CDR1 reads SGHRS; CDR2 reads YFSETQ. Trimming removed 4 bases from V and 6 bases from J, with 19 bases in between. CDR3 length equals 15 residues.